This TCR beta chain was sequenced during a study of blood T cells in healthy people across ages. The wider study: Per every two T cells, about one barcoded beta molecule was captured by template switching.

Each donor was a healthy Caucasian individual from Russia, aged roughly 6 to 90. The authors drew around 9.3 milliliters of peripheral blood from each donor. This CDR3 spans 17 amino acids. Unmatched junction bases numbered 21, after V lost 8 bases and J lost 7 bases. CDR1 LNHDA and CDR2 SQIVND come from the germline V gene (reference sequence). Using a J-beta primer mix together with a sample-barcoded 5' primer, a second PCR was run for roughly 7 to 11 cycles. TCRdb ran MiXCR on the 5' RACE reads and lists one entry per CDR3 protein. The sample lists 600,000 to 1,000,000 distinct CDR3 sequences, about 62% seen once, with about 20% in the top ten. As regards this clonotype: Its target is not known.

Study conclusions and caveats: A roughly linear age-dependent decrease characterized TCR beta diversity per million T cells.

The sequencing sample was made of blood. The clonotype originates from a man between 25 and 39 years old in good health. The V gene is TRBV19, the J gene TRBJ1-2, with 8 bases matching TRBD1. CDR3 coding DNA: TGTGCCAGTGGGCCGACGAGGAGCGGACAGGGCTCACGTGGCTACACCTTC. Residues: CASGPTRSGQGSRGYTF.